These 20 T cell receptor beta chains share one sample of origin, sequenced in a study of CD8+ T cells in alopecia areata. Once RNA had been extracted, it was reverse transcribed into cDNA to act as the sequencing template. Libraries were prepared by immunoSEQ multiplex PCR; TCRdb keeps only in-frame clonotypes and omits some of them. This table has about 110,000 clones, 58% appearing once. The sample taken for sequencing was NKG2D-low CD8+ T cells sorted from blood. Receptor source: a human donor with alopecia areata.

This chain joins TRBV9 and TRBJ2-7, with 10 bases lining up with TRBD2. V lost 3 bases to trimming and J lost 1 base; unmatched junction nucleotides: 1. There are 14 residues in the CDR3. Per germline, CDR1 SGDLS and CDR2 YYNGEE. The CDR3 coding sequence is TGTGCCAGCAGCGAGGGACTAGCGTCCTACGAGCAGTACTTC. Its protein is CASSEGLASYEQYF.

CDR3 sequence: CASSDYDGLAKNIQYF. Here the CDR3 DNA reads TGTGCCAGCAGTGACTACGACGGATTAGCCAAAAACATTCAGTACTTC. This chain links TRBV27 with TRBJ2-4; a possible D gene is TRBD2 (5 bases). The V end was cut by 5 bases, the J end by 0 bases, with 14 bases between. CDR3 length: 16 residues. Per germline, CDR1 MNHEY and CDR2 SMNVEV (reference sequence).

The rearrangement uses TRBV6-1 and TRBJ2-4; either TRBD1 or TRBD2 may fit D (5 bases each). CDR1 MNHNS and CDR2 SASEGT come from the germline V gene. This CDR3 has 11 amino acids. V lost 6 bases, J lost 13 bases, and 13 bases lay in between. CDR3: CASRLPGPQYF. The CDR3 nucleotides read TGTGCCAGCAGATTACCGGGACCACAGTACTTC.

CDR3 nucleotides: TGTGCCAGCAGGGAAATCTCTGGGGCCAACGTCCTGACTTTC. Protein product: CASREISGANVLTF. V usage is TRBV28 and J usage is TRBJ2-6; D gene uncertain. V lost 6 bases and J 0 bases, leaving 6 bases between the germline ends. The CDR3 sequence is 14 residues long. CDR1 is MDHEN, CDR2 SYDVKM, per germline.

The rearrangement joins TRBV10-2 to TRBJ1-1; possibly TRBD1 for D (5 bases). Trimming cost V 1 base and J 1 base, with 7 bases left between them. From germline, CDR1 is WSHSY and CDR2 SAAADI. The CDR3 contains 14 residues. The CDR3 DNA follows: TGCGCCAGCAGTGAGTACGGGGGGAACACTGAAGCTTTCTTT. Residues: CASSEYGGNTEAFF.

This chain links TRBV28 with TRBJ2-7; 11 bases align to TRBD1. The CDR3 spans 16 residues. The V gene end was trimmed by 4 bases and the J gene end by 2 bases; junction bases not matched to a gene: 7. Germline lookup yields CDR1 MDHEN and CDR2 SYDVKM. This CDR3 reads CASSSSGQGVPYEQYF. The CDR3 bases are TGTGCCAGCAGTTCCTCGGGACAGGGGGTTCCCTACGAGCAGTACTTC.

This chain connects TRBV19 to TRBJ2-1, with TRBD2 identical over 8 bases. Losses at the gene ends were 7 bases for V and 6 bases for J; bases not matched to a gene: 8. Germline V lookup: CDR1 LNHDA, CDR2 SQIVND (reference sequence). The CDR3 loop spans 14 amino acids. For the CDR3, the DNA is TGTGCCAGTATATCGGGGGGGCCGATCAATGAGCAGTTCTTC. Protein product: CASISGGPINEQFF.

The chain is built from TRBV28 and TRBJ2-2, with D possibly matching TRBD2 (6 bases). The V end lost 3 bases, the J end lost 6 bases, and 8 bases lay between the germline ends. From germline, CDR1 is MDHEN and CDR2 SYDVKM. The CDR3 length is 13 residues. The CDR3 DNA sequence: TGTGCCAGCAGTTTCAGGGAGGCCGGGGAGCTGTTTTTT. Translating it yields CASSFREAGELFF.

This chain connects TRBV19 to TRBJ2-7, with a possible D match to TRBD1 (6 bases). Looked up from germline, CDR1 is LNHDA and CDR2 is SQIVND (reference sequence). The V and J ends lost 5 bases and 3 bases respectively, with 14 bases between them. The CDR3 has 14 amino acids. This chain's CDR3 is CASSAGDNDYEQYF. The CDR3 DNA reads TGTGCCAGTAGTGCAGGGGATAACGACTACGAGCAGTACTTC.

This clone occurred a few times. The DNA for the CDR3 is TGTGCCAGCAGTTTCTCGGGACAGGGCTCCTACGAGCAGTACTTC. It translates to CASSFSGQGSYEQYF. The chain recombines TRBV28 with TRBJ2-7; TRBD1 matches at 9 bases. Germline-derived CDR1 and CDR2 are MDHEN and SYDVKM. V lost 3 bases to trimming and J lost 0 bases; unmatched junction nucleotides: 3. This CDR3 contains 15 residues. Full variable domain (remainder filled in from reference TRBV28 and TRBJ2-7): DVKVTQSSRYLVKRTGEKVFLECVQDMDHENMFWYRQDPGLGLRLIYFSYDVKMKEKGDIPEGYSVSREKKERFSLILESASTNQTSMYLCASSFSGQGSYEQYFGPGTRLTVT.

V is TRBV9 and J is TRBJ2-1; D is undetermined. Germline CDR1 is SGDLS and CDR2 is YYNGEE. The CDR3 spans 16 residues. V lost 4 bases and J 8 bases, leaving 22 bases between the germline ends. The CDR3 reads CASSLTGPFQSDEQFF. The CDR3 DNA follows: TGTGCCAGCAGCCTTACCGGGCCCTTTCAAAGCGATGAGCAGTTCTTC.

The J gene is TRBJ2-1, the V gene TRBV5-1; D is undetermined. Per the germline V gene, CDR1 is SGHRS and CDR2 is YFSETQ. Trimming took 0 bases from V and 8 from J, leaving 12 bases between them. The CDR3 length is 14 residues. As DNA, the CDR3 is TGCGCCAGCAGCTTGGTTTTAGCCTGGGATGAGCAGTTCTTC. As protein: CASSLVLAWDEQFF.

This chain joins TRBV13 and TRBJ2-1; D ambiguous. Trimming left V 7 bases short and J 10 bases short, with 14 bases between. The CDR3 sequence is 12 residues long. The V gene's germline CDR1 is PRHDT and CDR2 FYEKMQ (reference sequence). The CDR3 region has the DNA TGTGCCAGCACCCAAGGGATCCAGGAGCAGTTCTTC. It is translated as CASTQGIQEQFF.

The genes are TRBV29-1 and TRBJ2-5, with 10 bases identical to TRBD2. Germline V gene lookup returns CDR1 SQVTM and CDR2 ANQGSEA. The CDR3 covers 13 residues. V was pared by 3 bases and J by 7 bases, with 5 bases of the junction left unmatched. Here the CDR3 reads CSVETSGLGTQYF. The CDR3 DNA reads TGCAGCGTTGAGACTAGCGGGTTGGGGACCCAGTACTTC.

In this sample, this clone turned up a few times. The genes are TRBV12-5 and TRBJ2-3; 11 bases agree with TRBD2. The CDR3 is made up of 14 amino acids. Losses at the gene ends were 7 bases for V and 6 bases for J; bases not matched to a gene: 6. Germline V CDR1 and CDR2: LGHNT, FRNRAP. CDR3 nucleotide sequence: TGTGCTAGTGCACTAGCGGGGGACTTGGATACGCAGTATTTT. Its translation: CASALAGDLDTQYF.

This clone appeared once. V and J are TRBV29-1 and TRBJ2-1; the match to TRBD2 covers 12 bases. The CDR3 has 18 amino acids. Germline CDR1 and CDR2: SQVTM and ANQGSEA. J was trimmed by 1 base and V by 1 base; bases with no gene match: 8. DNA of the CDR3: TGCAGCGTTGAAGGGCTAGCGGGAGGGACCAGATCCTACAATGAGCAGTTCTTC. Encoded protein: CSVEGLAGGTRSYNEQFF.

Turning to this clone: The junction differs from germline at one of its ends, possibly a read error. The chain joins TRBV7-9 to TRBJ2-1; D remains unclear. This CDR3 spans 17 amino acids. From germline, CDR1 is SEHNR and CDR2 FQNEAQ (reference sequence). In DNA, the CDR3 is TGTGCCAGCAGCTTAGCCGTCAGAGAGGTTTCCTACGATGAGCAGTTCTTC. Protein sequence: CASSLAVREVSYDEQFF.

In nucleotides, the CDR3 is TGCAGCGTTGAAGAAACTAGCGGCCTTGCCCCAGATACGCAGTATTTT. Amino acids: CSVEETSGLAPDTQYF. The V and J genes are TRBV29-1 and TRBJ2-3, with 8 bases lining up with TRBD2. The CDR3 has 16 residues. Looked up from germline, CDR1 is SQVTM and CDR2 is ANQGSEA. V was clipped by 0 bases and J by 4 bases; unmatched bases: 9.

This clone was found a few times. V usage is TRBV5-1 and J usage is TRBJ1-5, with 9 positions matching TRBD1. J was trimmed by 4 bases and V by 3 bases; bases with no gene match: 5. Germline V gene lookup returns CDR1 SGHRS and CDR2 YFSETQ. This CDR3 region has 15 residues. The CDR3 DNA sequence: TGCGCCAGCAGCTGGACAGGGGCTGAAAATCAGCCCCAGCATTTT. Translation gives CASSWTGAENQPQHF.

The V and J genes are TRBV29-1 and TRBJ1-5, with 10 bases aligning to TRBD1. The CDR3 spans 15 residues. Germline assignment: CDR1 SQVTM and CDR2 ANQGSEA. The V segment lost 5 bases and the J segment 5 bases; nucleotides outside the gene matches: 9. DNA of the CDR3: TGCAGCGTTTATACCGGGACAGGGGTGGATCAGCCCCAGCATTTT. Protein product: CSVYTGTGVDQPQHF.